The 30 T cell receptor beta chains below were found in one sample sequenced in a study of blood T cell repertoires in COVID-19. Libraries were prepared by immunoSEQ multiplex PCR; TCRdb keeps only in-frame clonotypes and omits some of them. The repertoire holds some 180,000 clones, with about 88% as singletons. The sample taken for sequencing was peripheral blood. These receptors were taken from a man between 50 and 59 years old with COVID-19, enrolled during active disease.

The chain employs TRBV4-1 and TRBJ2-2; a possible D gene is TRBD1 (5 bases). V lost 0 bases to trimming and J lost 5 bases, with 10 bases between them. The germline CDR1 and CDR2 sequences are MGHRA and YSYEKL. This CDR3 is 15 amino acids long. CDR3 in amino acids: CASSQDQGRTGELFF. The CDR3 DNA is TGCGCCAGCAGCCAAGATCAGGGTCGGACCGGGGAGCTGTTTTTT.

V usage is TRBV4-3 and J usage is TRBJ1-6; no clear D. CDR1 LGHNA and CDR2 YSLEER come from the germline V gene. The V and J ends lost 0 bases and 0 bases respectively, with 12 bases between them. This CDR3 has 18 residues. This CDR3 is CASSQDFRRSSYNSPLHF. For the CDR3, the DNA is TGCGCCAGCAGCCAAGATTTTCGAAGGAGCTCCTATAATTCACCCCTCCACTTT.

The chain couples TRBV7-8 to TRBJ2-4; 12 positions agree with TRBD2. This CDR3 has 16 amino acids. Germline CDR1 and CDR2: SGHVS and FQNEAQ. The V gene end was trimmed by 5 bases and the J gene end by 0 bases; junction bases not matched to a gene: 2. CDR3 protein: CASSTSGGLAKNIQYF. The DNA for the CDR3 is TGTGCCAGCAGCACTAGCGGGGGGTTAGCCAAAAACATTCAGTACTTC.

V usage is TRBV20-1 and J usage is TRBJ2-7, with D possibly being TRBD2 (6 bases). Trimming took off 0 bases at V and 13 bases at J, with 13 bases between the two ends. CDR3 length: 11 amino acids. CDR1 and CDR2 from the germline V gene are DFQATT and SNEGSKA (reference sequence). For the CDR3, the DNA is TGCAGTGCTAGAGAGGAGGGTAGTATATACTTC. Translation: CSAREEGSIYF.

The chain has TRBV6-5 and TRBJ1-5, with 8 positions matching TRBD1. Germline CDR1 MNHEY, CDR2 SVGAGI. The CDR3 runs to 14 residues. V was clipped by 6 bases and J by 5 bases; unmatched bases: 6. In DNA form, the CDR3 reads TGTGCCAGCAGAATGAACAGGGGGGATCAGCCCCAGCATTTT. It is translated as CASRMNRGDQPQHF.

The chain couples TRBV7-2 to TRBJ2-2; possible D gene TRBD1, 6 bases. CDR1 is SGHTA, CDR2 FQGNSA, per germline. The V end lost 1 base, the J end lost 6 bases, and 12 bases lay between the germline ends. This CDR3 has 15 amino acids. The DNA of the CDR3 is TGTGCCAGCAGCTTAGGGCAGGGGTCCTCCGGGGAGCTGTTTTTT. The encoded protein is CASSLGQGSSGELFF.

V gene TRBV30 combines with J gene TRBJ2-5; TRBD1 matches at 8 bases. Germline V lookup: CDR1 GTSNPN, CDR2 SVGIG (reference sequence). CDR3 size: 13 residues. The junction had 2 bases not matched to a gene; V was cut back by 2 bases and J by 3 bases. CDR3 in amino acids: CAWSQQGEETQYF. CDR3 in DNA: TGTGCCTGGAGTCAACAGGGGGAAGAGACCCAGTACTTC.

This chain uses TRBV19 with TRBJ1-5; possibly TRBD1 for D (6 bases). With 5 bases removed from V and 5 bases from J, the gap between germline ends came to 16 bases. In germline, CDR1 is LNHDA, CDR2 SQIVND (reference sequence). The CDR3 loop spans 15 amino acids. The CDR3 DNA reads TGTGCCAGTAGTGTAGGCCAGACAGGCGATCAGCCCCAGCATTTT. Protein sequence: CASSVGQTGDQPQHF.

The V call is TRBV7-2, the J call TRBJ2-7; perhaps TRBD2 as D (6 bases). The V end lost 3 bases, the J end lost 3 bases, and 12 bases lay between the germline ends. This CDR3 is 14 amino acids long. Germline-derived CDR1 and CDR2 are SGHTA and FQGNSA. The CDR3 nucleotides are TGTGCCAGCAGCTTTTTGGAGGGAATCTACGAGCAGTACTTC. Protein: CASSFLEGIYEQYF.

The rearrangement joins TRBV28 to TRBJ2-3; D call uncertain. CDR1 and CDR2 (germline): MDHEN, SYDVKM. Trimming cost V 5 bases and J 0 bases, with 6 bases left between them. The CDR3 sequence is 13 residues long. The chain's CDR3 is CASSLGSTDTQYF. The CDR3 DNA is TGTGCCAGCAGTCTCGGGAGCACAGATACGCAGTATTTT.

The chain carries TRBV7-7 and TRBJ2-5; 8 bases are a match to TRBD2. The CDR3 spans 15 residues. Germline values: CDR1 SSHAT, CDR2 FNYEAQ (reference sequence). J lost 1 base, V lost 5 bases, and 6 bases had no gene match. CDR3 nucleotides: TGTGCCAGCAGCCAGGGCAGCGGGAGCCAAGAGACCCAGTACTTC. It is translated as CASSQGSGSQETQYF.

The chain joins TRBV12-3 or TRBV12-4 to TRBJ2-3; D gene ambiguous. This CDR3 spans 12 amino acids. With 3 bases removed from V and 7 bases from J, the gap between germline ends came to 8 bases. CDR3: CASSFKANTQYF. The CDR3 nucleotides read TGTGCCAGCAGTTTTAAAGCAAATACGCAGTATTTT.

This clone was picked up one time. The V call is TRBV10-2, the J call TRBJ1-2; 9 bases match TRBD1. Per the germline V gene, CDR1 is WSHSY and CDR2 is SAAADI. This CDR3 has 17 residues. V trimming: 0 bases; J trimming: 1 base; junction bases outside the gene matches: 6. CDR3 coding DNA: TGCGCCAGCAGTGAGTCGGTGACAGGGGGGAATAACTATGGCTACACCTTC. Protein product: CASSESVTGGNNYGYTF.

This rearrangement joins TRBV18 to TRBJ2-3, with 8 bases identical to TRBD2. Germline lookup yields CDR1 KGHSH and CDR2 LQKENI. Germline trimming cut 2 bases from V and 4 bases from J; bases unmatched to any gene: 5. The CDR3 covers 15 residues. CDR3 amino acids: CASSPMTSAADTQYF. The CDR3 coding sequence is TGTGCCAGCTCACCAATGACTAGCGCCGCAGATACGCAGTATTTT.

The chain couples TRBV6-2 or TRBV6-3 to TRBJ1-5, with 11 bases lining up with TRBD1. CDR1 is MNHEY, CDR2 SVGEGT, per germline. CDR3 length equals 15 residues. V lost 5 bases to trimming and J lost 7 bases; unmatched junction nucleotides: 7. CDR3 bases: TGTGCCAGCAGTAGGGGACAGGGGGTTCGACAGCCCCAGCATTTT. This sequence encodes CASSRGQGVRQPQHF.

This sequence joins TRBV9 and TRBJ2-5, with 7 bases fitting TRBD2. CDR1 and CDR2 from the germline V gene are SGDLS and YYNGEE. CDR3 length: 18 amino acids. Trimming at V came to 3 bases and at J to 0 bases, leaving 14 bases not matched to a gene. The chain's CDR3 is CASSGRPGLKEYQETQYF. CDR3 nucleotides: TGTGCCAGCAGCGGACGACCGGGACTAAAAGAGTACCAAGAGACCCAGTACTTC.

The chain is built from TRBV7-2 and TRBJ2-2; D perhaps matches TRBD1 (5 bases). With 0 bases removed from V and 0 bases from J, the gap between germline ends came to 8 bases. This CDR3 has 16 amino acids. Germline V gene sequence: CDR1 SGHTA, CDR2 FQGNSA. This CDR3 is CASSLAAGTNTGELFF. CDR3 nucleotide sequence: TGTGCCAGCAGCTTAGCGGCAGGGACGAACACCGGGGAGCTGTTTTTT.

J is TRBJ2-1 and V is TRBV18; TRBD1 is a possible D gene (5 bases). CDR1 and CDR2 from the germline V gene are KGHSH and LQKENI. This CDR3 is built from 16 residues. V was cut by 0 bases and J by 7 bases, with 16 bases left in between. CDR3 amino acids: CASSPPQGSFVNEQFF. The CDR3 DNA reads TGTGCCAGCTCACCACCTCAGGGCTCTTTTGTGAATGAGCAGTTCTTC.

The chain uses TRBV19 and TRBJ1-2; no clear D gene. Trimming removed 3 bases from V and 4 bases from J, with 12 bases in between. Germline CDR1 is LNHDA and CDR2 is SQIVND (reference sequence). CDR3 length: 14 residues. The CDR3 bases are TGTGCCAGTAGTATTCAGGCCAGCTTCTATGGCTACACCTTC. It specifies CASSIQASFYGYTF.

This CDR3 is CASSFGLAGGADTQYF. The CDR3 region has the DNA TGTGCCAGCAGCTTCGGACTAGCGGGAGGAGCTGATACGCAGTATTTT. The rearrangement uses TRBV7-9 and TRBJ2-3; TRBD2 matches 14 bases. In germline, CDR1 is SEHNR, CDR2 FQNEAQ (reference sequence). The CDR3 is 16 amino acids. Trimming removed 3 bases from V and 6 bases from J; junction bases left unmatched: 5.

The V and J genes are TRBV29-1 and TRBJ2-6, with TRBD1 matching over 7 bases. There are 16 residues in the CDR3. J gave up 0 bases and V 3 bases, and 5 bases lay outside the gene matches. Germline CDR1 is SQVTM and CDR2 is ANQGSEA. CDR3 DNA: TGCAGCGTTGACGGGACAGAAGACTCTGGGGCCAACGTCCTGACTTTC. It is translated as CSVDGTEDSGANVLTF.

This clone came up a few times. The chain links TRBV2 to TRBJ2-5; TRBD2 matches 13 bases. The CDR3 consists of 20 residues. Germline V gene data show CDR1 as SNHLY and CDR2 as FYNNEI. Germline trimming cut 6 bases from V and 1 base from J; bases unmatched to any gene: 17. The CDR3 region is CASSPAGGTSGANLQETQYF. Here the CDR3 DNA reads TGTGCCAGCAGCCCGGCGGGTGGGACTAGCGGGGCAAACCTCCAAGAGACCCAGTACTTC.

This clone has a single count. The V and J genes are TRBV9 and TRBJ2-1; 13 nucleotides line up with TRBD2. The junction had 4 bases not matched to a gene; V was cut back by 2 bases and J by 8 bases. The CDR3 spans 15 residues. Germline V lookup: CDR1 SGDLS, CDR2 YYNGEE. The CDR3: CASSVGTSGIYEQFF. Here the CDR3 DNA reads TGTGCCAGCAGCGTCGGGACTAGCGGGATTTATGAGCAGTTCTTC.

This CDR3 is CASSYSSTGGAFF. The CDR3 nucleotides read TGTGCCAGCAGTTACTCGTCGACAGGGGGGGCTTTCTTT. The chain has TRBV6-5 and TRBJ1-1; 9 nucleotides match TRBD1. The junction had 4 bases not matched to a gene; V was cut back by 0 bases and J by 11 bases. CDR1 and CDR2 (germline): MNHEY, SVGAGI. This CDR3 is 13 amino acids long.

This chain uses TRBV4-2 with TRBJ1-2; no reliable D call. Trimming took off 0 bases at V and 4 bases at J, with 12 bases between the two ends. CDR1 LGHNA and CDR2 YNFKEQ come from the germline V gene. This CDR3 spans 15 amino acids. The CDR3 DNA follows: TGTGCCAGCAGCCAAGATCGTGGCCGCATCTATGGCTACACCTTC. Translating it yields CASSQDRGRIYGYTF.

The CDR3 sequence is CASSPRTGSETQYF. Written as DNA, the CDR3 is TGTGCCAGCAGCCCCAGGACAGGGTCAGAGACCCAGTACTTC. J is TRBJ2-5 and V is TRBV9, with 8 bases matching TRBD1. With 4 bases clipped from V and 4 bases from J, the junction kept 6 bases outside the gene matches. This CDR3 region has 14 residues. Germline lookup yields CDR1 SGDLS and CDR2 YYNGEE.

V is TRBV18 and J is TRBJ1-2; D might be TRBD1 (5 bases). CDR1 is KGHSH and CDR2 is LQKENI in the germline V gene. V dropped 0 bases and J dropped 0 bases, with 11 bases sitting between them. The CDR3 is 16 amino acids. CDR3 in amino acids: CASSPPGGIANYGYTF. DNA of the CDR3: TGTGCCAGCTCACCACCCGGGGGGATAGCTAACTATGGCTACACCTTC.

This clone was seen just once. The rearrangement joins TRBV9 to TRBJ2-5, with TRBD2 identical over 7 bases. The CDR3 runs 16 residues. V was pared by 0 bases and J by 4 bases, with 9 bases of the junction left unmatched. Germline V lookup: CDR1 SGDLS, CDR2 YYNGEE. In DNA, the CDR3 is TGTGCCAGCAGCGTAGACGGAAGCGGGGTGAGAGAGACCCAGTACTTC. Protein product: CASSVDGSGVRETQYF.

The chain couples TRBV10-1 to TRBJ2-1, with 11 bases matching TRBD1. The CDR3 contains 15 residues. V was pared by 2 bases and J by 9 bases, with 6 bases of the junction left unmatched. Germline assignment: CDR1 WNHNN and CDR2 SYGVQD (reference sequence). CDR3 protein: CASSEPGQGVREQFF. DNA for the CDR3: TGCGCCAGCAGTGAGCCGGGACAGGGGGTTCGTGAGCAGTTCTTC.

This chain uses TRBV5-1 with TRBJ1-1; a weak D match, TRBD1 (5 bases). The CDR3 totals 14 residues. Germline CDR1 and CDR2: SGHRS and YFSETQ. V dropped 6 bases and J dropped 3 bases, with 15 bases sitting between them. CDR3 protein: CASNQGGSYTEAFF. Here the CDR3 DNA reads TGCGCCAGCAATCAGGGAGGGTCTTACACTGAAGCTTTCTTT.